This T cell receptor beta chain was documented in a study of blood T cell repertoires in COVID-19. Study-wide context: The United States, Italy and Spain were the sources of the acute and convalescent COVID-19 samples. Nucleic acid was either cDNA or gDNA, and it came from T cells, B-cell-depleted T cells, or PBMCs.

This clone was seen a handful of times. Authors' data handling: It was from reference gene primer amplification that nucleated cell counts were estimated. Clones were read by immunoSEQ multiplex PCR, and TCRdb kept only the in-frame ones, dropping some. The V and J calls and the clone size are those of that table, but D and trimming were determined from the DNA. This table has tens of thousands of clones, roughly 85% appearing once. Losses at the gene ends were 5 bases for V and 0 bases for J; bases not matched to a gene: 9. The germline V gene encodes CDR1 SGHVS and CDR2 FQNEAQ. This CDR3 has 16 amino acids.

Sequencing was performed on peripheral blood. The origin of this receptor is a human donor in a cohort sampled during active COVID-19. V and J are TRBV7-8 and TRBJ1-1, with 7 bases matching TRBD1. The CDR3 DNA sequence: TGTGCCAGCAGCCTCGGACAGGCCGGGGTGAACACTGAAGCTTTCTTT. This sequence encodes CASSLGQAGVNTEAFF.